This T cell receptor (beta chain) is drawn from a study of vaccination effects on CD4 cells after COVID-19. For the study at large: A couple of convalescent patients gave samples 16 days and one week before vaccination.

About this clone itself: The antigen remains unidentified.

Profiling relied on immunoSEQ multiplex PCR, and the TCRdb table lists in-frame clones only, not all of them. The sample has roughly 54,000 clones, approximately 73% seen once. Antigen-specific CD4+ T cells were expanded (with viral peptide pools) by the ViraFEST assay ahead of sequencing. The authors isolated CD4+ T cells after roughly eleven days of culture. Infection dated between March and December 2020, before the Alpha, Beta and Delta variants reached the United States. They grew a few million PBMC in each well, adding around 10 IU/ml IL-2 and about 9.9 ug/ml peptides. It was an HIV-1 Nef peptide pool that made up the negative control culture. The TCR comes from a human donor who had a prior SARS-CoV-2 infection. The sample consisted of CD4+ T cells from PBMCs cultured with HIV peptides, taken before COVID-19 vaccination. Noted subset: HIV-1 Nef peptide pool negative control/reference culture.

Here the CDR3 DNA reads TGTGCCAGCTCACCCCAACTCGGGAGGGCCTCCTACGAGCAGTACTTC. Translating gives CASSPQLGRASYEQYF. The chain has TRBV18 and TRBJ2-7; 8 positions match TRBD2. The V gene end was trimmed by 3 bases and the J gene end by 0 bases; junction bases not matched to a gene: 7. CDR1 and CDR2 from the germline V gene are KGHSH and LQKENI. The CDR3 loop spans 16 amino acids. The full variable domain, with the rest looked up from reference TRBV18 and TRBJ2-7, is NAGVMQNPRHLVRRRGQEARLRCSPMKGHSHVYWYRQLPEEGLKFMVYLQKENIIDESGMPKERFSAEFPKEGPSILRIQQVVRGDSAAYFCASSPQLGRASYEQYFGPGTRLTVT.